The next 18 T cell receptor beta chains were all read from a single sample in a study of blood T cell repertoires in COVID-19. Sequenced by immunoSEQ multiplex PCR; TCRdb stores in-frame clones only, minus some. The profile shows roughly 130,000 clones, about four fifths of them singletons. Sequencing was done on a sample of peripheral blood. These receptors originate from a woman in her seventies with COVID-19, enrolled during active disease.

This chain joins TRBV11-2 and TRBJ2-5, with a tentative D call TRBD1 (6 bases). There are 13 residues in the CDR3. Germline V gives CDR1 SGHAT, CDR2 FQNNGV. The ends were cut back, 5 bases at V and 9 bases at J, with 16 bases in the middle. CDR3 residues: CASSETGDRPQYF. DNA for the CDR3: TGTGCCAGCAGCGAGACAGGAGATCGGCCCCAGTACTTC.

As regards this clone: The identical CDR3 is also encoded by other nucleotide sequences in the sample. The chain has TRBV19 and TRBJ1-5; D gene unclear. Per the germline V gene, CDR1 is LNHDA and CDR2 is SQIVND (reference sequence). The CDR3 has 14 amino acids. Trimming stripped 1 base from V and 1 base from J, with 5 bases between. CDR3 region: CASSIGGSNQPQHF. DNA for the CDR3: TGTGCCAGTAGTATAGGAGGAAGCAATCAGCCCCAGCATTTT.

This clone was seen only once. This chain links TRBV11-3 with TRBJ1-1; maybe TRBD1 (5 bases). CDR3 length: 15 residues. Germline CDR1 SGHNT, CDR2 YENEEA. Trimming stripped 0 bases from V and 5 bases from J, with 13 bases between. CDR3: CASSLEGLGGTEAFF. DNA for the CDR3: TGTGCCAGCAGCTTAGAGGGGCTCGGTGGGACTGAAGCTTTCTTT.

This clone was counted a single time. This chain uses TRBV5-5 with TRBJ1-2; TRBD1 aligns across 7 bases. V was clipped by 2 bases and J by 6 bases; unmatched bases: 4. This CDR3 comprises 13 residues. Germline V gives CDR1 SGHKS, CDR2 YYEKEE (reference sequence). The CDR3 DNA is TGTGCCAGCAGCTTCACAGGGGCGGATGGCTACACCTTC. Translating it yields CASSFTGADGYTF.

The chain links TRBV19 to TRBJ1-5; D gene uncertain. The CDR3 loop spans 15 amino acids. With 4 bases removed from V and 0 bases from J, the gap between germline ends came to 10 bases. CDR1 LNHDA and CDR2 SQIVND come from the germline V gene (reference sequence). CDR3 DNA sequence: TGTGCCAGTAGTACCGTGGAGTATAGCAATCAGCCCCAGCATTTT. Protein: CASSTVEYSNQPQHF.

Of note for this clone: The same CDR3 also results from other DNA sequences found in this sample. The chain couples TRBV5-8 to TRBJ1-2; tentative D call: TRBD1 (5 bases). The CDR3 has 13 amino acids. Germline CDR1 and CDR2: SGHTS and YDEGEE. Between the trimmed V and J ends, which lost 0 bases and 2 bases, there was a span of 5 bases. The CDR3 DNA sequence: TGTGCCAGCAGCTTGGACAGGAACTATGGCTACACCTTC. Protein: CASSLDRNYGYTF.

The rearrangement uses TRBV10-3 and TRBJ2-5; 11 nucleotides line up with TRBD2. The V segment lost 10 bases and the J segment 4 bases; nucleotides outside the gene matches: 5. The length of the CDR3 is 13 residues. Germline values: CDR1 ENHRY, CDR2 SYGVKD. As DNA, the CDR3 is TGTGCCACGACTAGCGGGGCGGGAGAGACCCAGTACTTC. Translated: CATTSGAGETQYF.

The chain recombines TRBV15 with TRBJ1-1, with D possibly being TRBD1 (6 bases). Germline values: CDR1 LNHNV, CDR2 YYDKDF (reference sequence). The CDR3 spans 16 residues. Deletions cut 0 bases from V and 4 bases from J, with 15 bases between. This CDR3 is CATSRDYGQSGTEAFF. CDR3 nucleotides: TGTGCCACCAGCAGAGATTATGGACAGTCGGGCACTGAAGCTTTCTTT.

This chain uses TRBV5-1 with TRBJ1-6, with TRBD1 matching 10 bases. With V trimmed by 4 bases and J by 11 bases, 6 bases remained unmatched. Germline V lookup: CDR1 SGHRS, CDR2 YFSETQ. The CDR3 is 14 amino acids. DNA for the CDR3: TGCGCCAGCAGCACGGGACAGGGGAGGACACCCCTCCACTTT. Its translation: CASSTGQGRTPLHF.

This clone has just a few counts. The chain combines TRBV30 with TRBJ2-7, with D unclear. The ends were cut back, 6 bases at V and 0 bases at J, with 9 bases in the middle. Germline CDR1 is GTSNPN and CDR2 is SVGIG (reference sequence). This CDR3 is built from 12 residues. CDR3 sequence: CACSWSSYEQYF. CDR3 sequence (DNA): TGTGCCTGCTCCTGGAGCTCCTACGAGCAGTACTTC.

The chain is built from TRBV20-1 and TRBJ1-5; D perhaps matches TRBD1 (5 bases). This CDR3 is 14 amino acids long. Trimming removed 3 bases from V and 11 bases from J, with 20 bases in between. Germline V CDR1 and CDR2: DFQATT, SNEGSKA (reference sequence). DNA for the CDR3: TGCAGTGCTAGTTGGGGCCCCTTCGTATCAGCCCAGCATTTT. Residues: CSASWGPFVSAQHF.

This clone has only a few counts. The DNA of the CDR3 is TGTGCCAGCAGCACCCCCGGGACTGCGAACACCGGGGAGCTGTTTTTT. Translated: CASSTPGTANTGELFF. V gene TRBV7-6 combines with J gene TRBJ2-2, with a tentative D call TRBD2 (6 bases). CDR1 and CDR2 (germline): SGHVS, FNYEAQ. CDR3 length equals 16 residues. The V gene lost 5 bases and the J gene lost 0 bases, with 13 bases spanning the gap.

The rearrangement links TRBV6-5 to TRBJ1-2, with D unclear. Trimming cost V 6 bases and J 0 bases, with 8 bases left between them. CDR1 and CDR2 from the germline V gene are MNHEY and SVGAGI. The CDR3 is 13 amino acids. CDR3 sequence reads: CASRAGANYGYTF. DNA of the CDR3: TGTGCCAGCAGGGCCGGAGCTAACTATGGCTACACCTTC.

V gene TRBV5-6 combines with J gene TRBJ2-7, with TRBD2 matching 9 bases. The CDR3 spans 17 residues. V shed 2 bases and J 0 bases; nucleotides not matched to a gene: 9. Germline V CDR1 and CDR2: SGHDT, YYEEEE. The DNA for the CDR3 is TGTGCCAGCAGCTTTCTAAGACTAGCGGCGGACTCCTACGAGCAGTACTTC. Amino acids: CASSFLRLAADSYEQYF.

The chain combines TRBV5-1 with TRBJ2-2; D is ambiguous. V lost 6 bases, J lost 1 base, and 13 bases lay in between. The CDR3 sequence is 15 residues long. Germline CDR1 is SGHRS and CDR2 is YFSETQ. The DNA for the CDR3 is TGCGCCAGCAAATTGGTTTCAGAGAACACCGGGGAGCTGTTTTTT. It translates to CASKLVSENTGELFF.

J is TRBJ1-6 and V is TRBV10-3; weak D call: TRBD1 (5 bases). Germline assignment: CDR1 ENHRY and CDR2 SYGVKD. V gave up 8 bases and J gave up 6 bases, with 14 bases separating them. The CDR3 extends over 14 amino acids. The DNA for the CDR3 is TGTGCCATCGGTGGGACTTCGGGTAATTCACCCCTCCACTTT. Protein sequence: CAIGGTSGNSPLHF.

As concerns this clone: The junction departs from germline at one end; a sequencing error may be responsible. The chain has TRBV7-8 and TRBJ1-2, with D unresolved. There are 13 residues in the CDR3. The germline gives CDR1 SGHVS, CDR2 FQNEAQ. The CDR3 DNA reads TGTGCCAGCAGCTTAGTATCGAGGGATATCGCCTCCTTC. Translating gives CASSLVSRDIASF.

The CDR3 sequence is CASSQVATGGEKLFF. For the CDR3, the DNA is TGCGCCAGCAGCCAAGTAGCGACAGGCGGTGAAAAACTGTTTTTT. The V and J genes are TRBV4-1 and TRBJ1-4, with a tentative D call TRBD1 (6 bases). The V gene lost 1 base and the J gene lost 7 bases, with 13 bases spanning the gap. This CDR3 contains 15 residues. Germline CDR1 is MGHRA and CDR2 is YSYEKL.